A single sample is the source of the 10 T cell receptor beta chains below, sequenced in a study of vaccination effects on CD4 cells after COVID-19. CD4+ T cells specific for antigen were expanded with viral peptide pools by the ViraFEST assay before sequencing. It was after more than 8 days of culture that CD4+ T cells were isolated. The vaccine recipients had no prior SARS-CoV-2 infection, with negative nucleocapsid antibodies. TCRdb keeps only in-frame clones here, not all; method: immunoSEQ multiplex PCR. In the table there are tens of thousands of clones, more than 75% of which are singletons. No antigens are known for them. Specimen: CD4+ T cells from PBMCs cultured with HCoV-OC43 spike peptides, collected before COVID-19 vaccination. Subset indicated: HCoV-OC43 spike overlapping peptide pool stimulation. The origin of the receptors is a human donor who received a COVID-19 vaccine.

CDR3 in DNA: TGTGCCAGCAGCGCGTCGTCAGGGGCGGGGGAGACCCAGTACTTC. Its protein is CASSASSGAGETQYF. V and J are TRBV7-3 and TRBJ2-5; possibly TRBD1 or TRBD2 for D (6 bases each). The CDR3 has 15 residues. Germline V gene lookup returns CDR1 SGHTA and CDR2 FQGTGA. The V end was cut by 5 bases, the J end by 5 bases, with 18 bases between.

The V and J genes are TRBV6-1 and TRBJ2-1; weak D call: TRBD1 (6 bases). V dropped 3 bases and J dropped 16 bases, with 13 bases sitting between them. This CDR3 region has 11 residues. CDR1 is MNHNS, CDR2 SASEGT, per germline. The CDR3 sequence is CASSDDRRRFF. CDR3 in DNA: TGTGCCAGCAGTGACGACAGGCGCCGCTTCTTC.

For this clone: The identical CDR3 is also encoded by other nucleotide sequences in the sample. J is TRBJ1-3 and V is TRBV5-1, with D unresolved. CDR3 size: 14 residues. The germline V and J ends were trimmed by 4 bases and 0 bases, with 8 bases remaining between them. Germline CDR1 SGHRS, CDR2 YFSETQ. CDR3 nucleotides: TGCGCCAGCAGCCCCGGCGGCTCTGGAAACACCATATATTTT. Protein product: CASSPGGSGNTIYF.

The chain is built from TRBV11-2 and TRBJ1-2; TRBD1 matches at 7 bases. After removal of 5 bases from V and 4 bases from J, the junction contained 10 bases not matched to a gene. Per germline, CDR1 SGHAT and CDR2 FQNNGV. CDR3 length: 15 amino acids. CDR3 residues: CASSQADREGYGYTF. The CDR3, as DNA: TGTGCCAGCAGCCAAGCAGACAGGGAAGGCTATGGCTACACCTTC.

This clone was seen once. V and J are TRBV7-2 and TRBJ1-5; D gene ambiguous. V lost 5 bases, J lost 7 bases, and 12 bases lay in between. Germline CDR1 is SGHTA and CDR2 is FQGNSA. The CDR3 runs to 13 residues. The CDR3 DNA follows: TGTGCCAGCAGCACTTCCCAGTGGCAGCCCCAGCATTTT. Its translation: CASSTSQWQPQHF.

This sequence joins TRBV18 and TRBJ1-1; TRBD1 is a possible D gene (5 bases). Germline assignment: CDR1 KGHSH and CDR2 LQKENI. The V end was cut by 4 bases, the J end by 0 bases, with 9 bases between. This CDR3 is 14 amino acids long. The CDR3 bases are TGTGCCAGCTCACTTACAGGAATGAACACTGAAGCTTTCTTT. This sequence encodes CASSLTGMNTEAFF.

The J gene is TRBJ1-3, the V gene TRBV28; 8 bases are a match to TRBD1. V trimming: 5 bases; J trimming: 0 bases; junction bases outside the gene matches: 9. This CDR3 comprises 17 residues. Per the germline V gene, CDR1 is MDHEN and CDR2 is SYDVKM. For the CDR3, the DNA is TGTGCCAGCAGTCCCACCGGACAGGGAAACTCTGGAAACACCATATATTTT. Amino acid sequence: CASSPTGQGNSGNTIYF.

The rearrangement links TRBV5-5 to TRBJ2-7; 8 nucleotides align to TRBD1. Germline V gene data show CDR1 as SGHKS and CDR2 as YYEKEE (reference sequence). The V gene end was trimmed by 3 bases and the J gene end by 6 bases; junction bases not matched to a gene: 8. CDR3 length equals 14 residues. CDR3 protein: CASSSRTGPGEQYV. The CDR3 DNA reads as TGTGCCAGCAGCTCTCGGACAGGGCCGGGCGAGCAGTACGTC.

This clone was detected only once. The chain links TRBV7-2 to TRBJ2-3; 9 bases match TRBD2. The germline gives CDR1 SGHTA, CDR2 FQGNSA. J gave up 3 bases and V 1 base, and 11 bases lay outside the gene matches. This CDR3 is 18 amino acids long. CDR3 bases: TGTGCCAGCAGCTTAGTCGGGTCGCGGGGGGGCTTGACAGATACGCAGTATTTT. Amino acids: CASSLVGSRGGLTDTQYF.

This chain uses TRBV24-1 with TRBJ2-5; 8 bases are a match to TRBD1. Looked up from germline, CDR1 is KGHDR and CDR2 is SFDVKD. The CDR3 spans 15 residues. The V segment lost 0 bases and the J segment 5 bases; nucleotides outside the gene matches: 4. For the CDR3, the DNA is TGTGCCACCAGTGATTTGCAGGGGGCGCAGGAGACCCAGTACTTC. Translating it yields CATSDLQGAQETQYF.